This T cell receptor (beta chain) came from a study of blood T cell repertoires in COVID-19. Assay: immunoSEQ multiplex PCR; the TCRdb copy retains only in-frame clones and omits some. This table holds more than 95,000 clones, around nine tenths found once. Germline loops: CDR1 SQVTM, CDR2 ANQGSEA. The CDR3 is made up of 16 amino acids. J lost 5 bases, V lost 2 bases, and 12 bases had no gene match. This clone was found once. The sample consisted of peripheral blood. The origin of this receptor is a human donor in a cohort sampled during active COVID-19. The chain uses TRBV29-1 and TRBJ2-1; 7 bases agree with TRBD2. The CDR3 region has the DNA TGCAGCGTTGAACCCCAAGGACTAGTCCCCCACAATGAGCAGTTCTTC. Encoded protein: CSVEPQGLVPHNEQFF.